Each of the 21 T cell receptor beta chains below was sequenced from the same sample in a study of identical twins (dated by TCRdb to the mid-2010s). Libraries were built with 5' RACE. Instrument used: Illumina HiSeq 2000. In TCRdb, the public reads were trimmed at Q25 with fastp and aligned with MiXCR, with productive beta chains retained. Here each entry gathers all rows of one CDR3 protein and keeps the most common genes and DNA. This sample has 350,000 to 450,000 distinct CDR3 sequences in its table, and about 18% of those were observed once. The top ten clonotypes cover less than 15% of the sample. The sequenced sample consisted of naive T cells sorted from blood. The sample's cell subset or site, from its label and the paper: cells isolated with a human naive T-cell isolation kit. The receptors originated from a man aged 45-65 years in good health.

The chain links TRBV18 to TRBJ1-2; 9 positions agree with TRBD1. The germline V gene has CDR1 KGHSH and CDR2 LQKENI. The CDR3 has 16 residues. J lost 6 bases, V lost 3 bases, and 11 bases had no gene match. In DNA form, the CDR3 reads TGTGCCAGCTCACCCTTCGGGACAGGGCGAGGCGATGGCTACACCTTC. Protein product: CASSPFGTGRGDGYTF. Combining the CDR3 with reference TRBV18 and TRBJ1-2 gives the whole variable domain NAGVMQNPRHLVRRRGQEARLRCSPMKGHSHVYWYRQLPEEGLKFMVYLQKENIIDESGMPKERFSAEFPKEGPSILRIQQVVRGDSAAYFCASSPFGTGRGDGYTFGSGTRLTVV.

The DNA for the CDR3 is TGTGCCAGCAGTGCGCGGGGCGTCTCCTACGAGCAGTACTTC. It encodes CASSARGVSYEQYF. V is TRBV27 and J is TRBJ2-7; possibly TRBD2 for D (6 bases). The CDR3 has 14 amino acids. Germline V gives CDR1 MNHEY, CDR2 SMNVEV (reference sequence). Trimming stripped 5 bases from V and 0 bases from J, with 11 bases between.

This clonotype was counted ten times or more. The V and J genes are TRBV10-3 and TRBJ2-7, with TRBD1 as a possible D gene (6 bases). V was trimmed by 3 bases and J by 6 bases, leaving 12 bases between them. The germline CDR1 and CDR2 sequences are ENHRY and SYGVKD. The CDR3 length is 13 residues. The CDR3 here is CAISEQGVGEQYF. The CDR3, as DNA: TGTGCCATCAGTGAACAGGGTGTCGGCGAGCAGTACTTC.

This clonotype occurred a few times. The chain combines TRBV7-2 with TRBJ2-1; D uncertain. V lost 6 bases, J lost 7 bases, and 7 bases lay in between. This CDR3 is 11 amino acids long. Germline CDR1 reads SGHTA; CDR2 reads FQGNSA. In DNA form, the CDR3 reads TGTGCCAGCAGATTAAGGAATGAGCAGTTCTTC. It codes for CASRLRNEQFF.

The chain is built from TRBV25-1 and TRBJ1-1; D uncertain. The V gene lost 8 bases and the J gene lost 4 bases, with 11 bases spanning the gap. The CDR3 runs to 12 residues. From germline, CDR1 is MGHDK and CDR2 SYGVNS. The CDR3 is CASGDEVTEAFF. The CDR3 DNA sequence: TGTGCCAGCGGAGACGAGGTCACTGAAGCTTTCTTT. The whole variable domain, remainder taken from reference TRBV25-1 and TRBJ1-1, is EADIYQTPRYLVIGTGKKITLECSQTMGHDKMYWYQQDPGMELHLIHYSYGVNSTEKGDLSSESTVSRIRTEHFPLTLESARPSHTSQYLCASGDEVTEAFFGQGTRLTVV.

This clonotype showed up just a few times. This chain joins TRBV20-1 and TRBJ1-3; D is undetermined. The CDR3 has 13 amino acids. V lost 1 base, J lost 3 bases, and 7 bases lay in between. Germline V lookup: CDR1 DFQATT, CDR2 SNEGSKA (reference sequence). Here the CDR3 reads CSARGQVGNTIYF. CDR3 in DNA: TGCAGTGCTAGAGGTCAGGTTGGAAACACCATATATTTT.

This clonotype was seen more than once but under ten times. This rearrangement joins TRBV10-3 to TRBJ1-2, with 7 bases identical to TRBD1. Germline CDR1 and CDR2: ENHRY and SYGVKD. This CDR3 has 12 residues. V was pared by 3 bases and J by 5 bases, with 0 bases of the junction left unmatched. The CDR3 DNA is TGTGCCATCAGTGAACAGGGGTATGGCTACACCTTC. Its translation is CAISEQGYGYTF.

This clonotype was recorded at least ten times. The chain combines TRBV20-1 with TRBJ2-1, with TRBD2 as a possible D gene (6 bases). The CDR3 contains 14 residues. The V gene's germline CDR1 is DFQATT and CDR2 SNEGSKA (reference sequence). With 6 bases removed from V and 4 bases from J, the gap between germline ends came to 16 bases. The DNA for the CDR3 is TGCAGTGCGACCGGGACTGAATATTACAATGAGCAGTTCTTC. Translation gives CSATGTEYYNEQFF.

The chain links TRBV18 to TRBJ2-1, with D perhaps matching TRBD1 (6 bases). V was pared by 5 bases and J by 6 bases, with 26 bases between. Looked up from germline, CDR1 is KGHSH and CDR2 is LQKENI. The length of the CDR3 is 18 residues. The CDR3 coding sequence is TGTGCCAGCTCATCTGGACAGCAGCGTGTCCCTAGTGGCAATGAGCAGTTCTTC. Protein product: CASSSGQQRVPSGNEQFF.

The gene calls are TRBV12-3 or TRBV12-4 and TRBJ2-1, with 9 bases fitting TRBD2. V shed 3 bases and J 5 bases; nucleotides not matched to a gene: 5. The CDR3 has 15 amino acids. In DNA, the CDR3 is TGTGCCAGCAGTTTGGCGGGGGGGTACAACAATGAGCAGTTCTTC. This encodes CASSLAGGYNNEQFF.

This clonotype was detected ten times or more. The chain joins TRBV4-1 to TRBJ1-1; D remains ambiguous. Germline values: CDR1 MGHRA, CDR2 YSYEKL. Trimming cost V 0 bases and J 3 bases, with 11 bases left between them. This CDR3 comprises 15 residues. The CDR3 DNA reads TGCGCCAGCAGCCAAGATTGGCGCGGGGACACTGAAGCTTTCTTT. Protein: CASSQDWRGDTEAFF.

The chain couples TRBV10-1 to TRBJ2-1; 10 positions agree with TRBD2. This CDR3 spans 18 amino acids. CDR1 is WNHNN, CDR2 SYGVQD, per germline (reference sequence). The J segment lost 4 bases and the V segment lost 3 bases, leaving 12 bases of the junction unmatched. CDR3 loop: CASSEGPGLAVLYNEQFF. The CDR3 DNA reads as TGCGCCAGCAGTGAAGGCCCCGGACTAGCGGTATTGTACAATGAGCAGTTCTTC.

The chain couples TRBV7-3 to TRBJ2-1; no clear D gene. The ends were cut back, 3 bases at V and 5 bases at J, with 5 bases in the middle. Per germline, CDR1 SGHTA and CDR2 FQGTGA. The CDR3 has 12 residues. In DNA form, the CDR3 reads TGTGCCAGCAGCTTCCTTAACAATGAGCAGTTCTTC. It yields the protein CASSFLNNEQFF.

J is TRBJ2-1 and V is TRBV12-3 or TRBV12-4; 13 bases match TRBD2. Trimming removed 9 bases from V and 7 bases from J; junction bases left unmatched: 6. The CDR3 is 14 residues long. The CDR3 nucleotides read TGTGCCAGTAGACTAGCGGGAGGTAGGAATGAGCAGTTCTTC. Translated, it gives CASRLAGGRNEQFF.

There are a few counts of this clonotype. V gene TRBV12-3 or TRBV12-4 combines with J gene TRBJ2-5; tentatively, D is TRBD2 (6 bases). The CDR3 has 14 amino acids. V lost 4 bases, J lost 0 bases, and 9 bases lay in between. Here the CDR3 reads CASSYWGDQETQYF. Written as DNA, the CDR3 is TGTGCCAGCAGTTATTGGGGGGACCAAGAGACCCAGTACTTC.

The chain employs TRBV30 and TRBJ2-3, with D possibly TRBD1 on 6 matching bases. Trimming stripped 0 bases from V and 1 base from J, with 8 bases between. The V gene's germline CDR1 is GTSNPN and CDR2 SVGIG (reference sequence). This CDR3 contains 14 residues. The CDR3 spells CAWSVGGGTDTQYF. CDR3 DNA sequence: TGTGCCTGGAGTGTAGGGGGAGGCACAGATACGCAGTATTTT. Full variable domain (missing parts from reference TRBV30 and TRBJ2-3): SQTIHQWPATLVQPVGSPLSLECTVEGTSNPNLYWYRQAAGRGLQLLFYSVGIGQISSEVPQNLSASRPQDRQFILSSKKLLLSDSGFYLCAWSVGGGTDTQYFGPGTRLTVL.

This clonotype was detected ten times or more. The V call is TRBV20-1, the J call TRBJ2-7; 10 bases map to TRBD1. J gave up 3 bases and V 3 bases, and 17 bases lay outside the gene matches. Germline CDR1 is DFQATT and CDR2 is SNEGSKA (reference sequence). CDR3 length: 18 residues. CDR3 protein: CSASESGTGVEKIYEQYF. CDR3 nucleotides: TGCAGTGCTAGTGAATCCGGGACAGGGGTGGAAAAAATCTACGAGCAGTACTTC.

The chain employs TRBV12-3 or TRBV12-4 and TRBJ2-7; D remains unclear. CDR3 length equals 13 residues. V shed 1 base and J shed 3 bases, with 7 bases lying between them. CDR3: CASSLGRVYEQYF. The CDR3 coding sequence is TGTGCCAGCAGTTTAGGCCGGGTCTACGAGCAGTACTTC.

V is TRBV5-6 and J is TRBJ2-1; D is unclear. Looked up from germline, CDR1 is SGHDT and CDR2 is YYEEEE. V shed 2 bases and J shed 8 bases, with 5 bases lying between them. The length of the CDR3 is 11 residues. The CDR3 reads CASSFNDEQFF. CDR3 sequence (DNA): TGTGCCAGCAGCTTTAACGATGAGCAGTTCTTC.

This clonotype turned up a few times. The chain couples TRBV18 to TRBJ2-2; 7 positions agree with TRBD2. The ends lost 5 bases at V and 2 bases at J; junction bases unmatched: 8. This CDR3 is built from 16 residues. Germline loops: CDR1 KGHSH, CDR2 LQKENI. The CDR3 DNA follows: TGTGCCAGCTCAGTCAGCGGGGCAATCAACACCGGGGAGCTGTTTTTT. Translation: CASSVSGAINTGELFF.

This clonotype was picked up many times. In DNA, the CDR3 is TGTGCCTGGAGTGTCGGGACAGGGCGTAATCAGCCCCAGCATTTT. Its protein is CAWSVGTGRNQPQHF. The chain has TRBV30 and TRBJ1-5; 9 nucleotides line up with TRBD1. Germline CDR1 is GTSNPN and CDR2 is SVGIG (reference sequence). CDR3 length: 15 residues. Unmatched junction bases numbered 4, after V lost 0 bases and J lost 4 bases.